This TCR beta chain was recovered during a study of post-analysis software for immune sequencing data. Overall study results and limits: Patients carried roughly 5 TRBV segments more frequently than controls did, and TRBV5-6, TRBV5-1 and TRBV20-1 were among them.

CDR3 length: 15 residues. V was clipped by 4 bases and J by 7 bases, with 19 bases between them. Germline CDR1 is KGHDR and CDR2 is SFDVKD. Points on this clonotype: Its antigen is as yet unknown.

TCR beta cDNA libraries included unique molecular identifiers. TCRdb used MiXCR to reprocess the PCR reads, holding one entry per CDR3 protein. The table lists 550,000 to 700,000 distinct CDR3 sequences, roughly 46% of them singletons. This receptor was obtained from a girl aged 5-17 years with multiple sclerosis. What was sequenced was blood. The V gene is TRBV24-1, the J gene TRBJ2-7; D may be TRBD1 (6 bases). CDR3 residues: CATSDGDRKLGEQYF. The CDR3 DNA sequence: TGTGCCACCAGTGACGGTGACAGGAAGCTTGGGGAGCAGTACTTC.